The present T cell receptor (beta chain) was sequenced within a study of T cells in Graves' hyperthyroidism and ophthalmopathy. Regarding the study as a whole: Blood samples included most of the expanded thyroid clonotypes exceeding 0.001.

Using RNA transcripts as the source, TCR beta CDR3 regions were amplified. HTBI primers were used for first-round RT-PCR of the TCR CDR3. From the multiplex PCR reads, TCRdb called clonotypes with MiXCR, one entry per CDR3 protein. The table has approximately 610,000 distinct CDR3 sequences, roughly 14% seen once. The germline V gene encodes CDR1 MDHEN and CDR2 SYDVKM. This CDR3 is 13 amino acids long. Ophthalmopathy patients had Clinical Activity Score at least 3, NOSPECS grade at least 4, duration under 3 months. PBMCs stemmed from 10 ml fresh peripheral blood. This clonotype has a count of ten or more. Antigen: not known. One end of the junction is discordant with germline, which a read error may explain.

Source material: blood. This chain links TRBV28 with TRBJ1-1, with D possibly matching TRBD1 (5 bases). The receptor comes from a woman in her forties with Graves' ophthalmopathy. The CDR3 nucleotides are TGTGCCAGCCGTTTCCAGGGGAACACTGAAGCTTTCTTT. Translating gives CASRFQGNTEAFF.